Here is one T cell receptor (beta chain) with its context. The germline V gene has CDR1 SEHNR and CDR2 FQNEAQ (reference sequence). The CDR3 is made up of 14 amino acids. Losses at the gene ends were 5 bases for V and 6 bases for J; bases not matched to a gene: 9. The record originates from a study of PD-L1 blockade in urothelial cancer. At the level of the study: Bladder-origin urothelial cancer in males covered twenty-five of 29 patients. Specimens of blood held a median count of approximately 150,000 T cells.

Produced via immunoSEQ multiplex PCR; TCRdb's table is partial and in-frame only. This sample has about 50,000 clones, with about 81% found just once. Time point denoted: pretreatment peripheral blood. This specimen was PBMCs, taken around atezolizumab (anti-PD-L1) treatment. This TCR was sampled from a man between 65 and 85 years old with urothelial cancer. The chain couples TRBV7-9 to TRBJ1-2, with TRBD1 matching over 7 bases. The CDR3 is CASSLWTDRDGYTF. The CDR3 DNA sequence: TGTGCCAGCAGCCTTTGGACAGACAGGGATGGCTACACCTTC.